The 27 T cell receptor beta chains below come from one sample, sequenced in a study of CD8 T cells in Susac syndrome. The RNA input was about 0.5 to 1 ug, and it was reverse transcribed with random hexamers. MiXCR, applied by TCRdb to the immunoSEQ multiplex PCR reads, yields one record per CDR3 protein. Among about 140,000 distinct CDR3 sequences listed, approximately 95% were seen once. Sequencing used CD4+ T cells from PBMCs. All receptors derive from a human donor with multiple sclerosis.

The chain uses TRBV28 and TRBJ1-4; D might be TRBD1 (5 bases). The CDR3 covers 16 residues. Per germline, CDR1 MDHEN and CDR2 SYDVKM. Trimming took 3 bases from V and 3 from J, leaving 14 bases between them. The CDR3 nucleotides are TGTGCCAGCAGTTTTGACTTAGGGGAGGCTAATGAAAAACTGTTTTTT. Translation: CASSFDLGEANEKLFF.

The chain joins TRBV7-8 to TRBJ2-7; TRBD2 agrees at 13 bases. Germline V CDR1 and CDR2: SGHVS, FQNEAQ. This CDR3 is built from 16 residues. Trimming cost V 3 bases and J 2 bases; bases outside gene matches: 4. The CDR3 DNA reads TGTGCCAGCAGCTTGGGGACTAGCGGGAAAGCCTACGAGCAGTACTTC. This encodes CASSLGTSGKAYEQYF.

The CDR3 DNA follows: TGTGCCAGCAGCGCAGACAGTAAACCAACAGATACGCAGTATTTT. Protein: CASSADSKPTDTQYF. This rearrangement joins TRBV9 to TRBJ2-3; a possible D gene is TRBD1 (5 bases). The CDR3 runs 15 residues. The germline V and J ends were trimmed by 3 bases and 3 bases, with 14 bases remaining between them. The V gene's germline CDR1 is SGDLS and CDR2 YYNGEE.

The chain carries TRBV9 and TRBJ2-7; D could derive from TRBD1 or TRBD2 (5 bases each). This CDR3 has 15 residues. Germline V CDR1 and CDR2: SGDLS, YYNGEE. The V end lost 0 bases, the J end lost 7 bases, and 17 bases lay between the germline ends. CDR3 loop: CASSVEGTGLREQYF. The CDR3, as DNA: TGTGCCAGCAGCGTAGAAGGCACGGGGCTTAGGGAGCAGTACTTC.

The chain has TRBV28 and TRBJ2-1, with TRBD2 as a possible D gene (6 bases). V lost 6 bases and J 9 bases, leaving 12 bases between the germline ends. The CDR3 is 12 residues long. The germline gives CDR1 MDHEN, CDR2 SYDVKM. CDR3 residues: CASSASVSEQFF. The CDR3 nucleotides are TGTGCCAGCAGCGCTAGCGTAAGTGAGCAGTTCTTC.

The CDR3 region is CAWGSRTEAFF. The CDR3 DNA is TGTGCCTGGGGGAGCAGGACTGAAGCTTTCTTT. This rearrangement joins TRBV30 to TRBJ1-1; D unresolved. Germline CDR1 GTSNPN, CDR2 SVGIG (reference sequence). The CDR3 covers 11 residues. V was cut by 5 bases and J by 5 bases, with 9 bases left in between.

The V and J genes are TRBV30 and TRBJ1-1; D unclear. This CDR3 contains 12 residues. In germline, CDR1 is GTSNPN, CDR2 SVGIG (reference sequence). V was trimmed by 3 bases and J by 6 bases, leaving 11 bases between them. The CDR3 loop reads CAWRSQRAEAFF. CDR3 bases: TGTGCCTGGAGATCTCAGAGGGCTGAAGCTTTCTTT.

The gene calls are TRBV30 and TRBJ1-1; D remains unclear. Trimming shortened V by 2 bases and J by 11 bases, and 18 bases separated the two germline ends. Germline CDR1 is GTSNPN and CDR2 is SVGIG (reference sequence). This CDR3 is built from 13 residues. The CDR3 loop is CAWSLGVGVGAFF. The CDR3 nucleotides are TGTGCCTGGAGTCTTGGCGTCGGCGTCGGGGCTTTCTTT.

V and J are TRBV29-1 and TRBJ2-1, with 13 bases aligning to TRBD2. Per germline, CDR1 SQVTM and CDR2 ANQGSEA. The CDR3 spans 14 residues. With V trimmed by 6 bases and J by 5 bases, 4 bases remained unmatched. The CDR3 here is CSVGTSGTNNEQFF. The CDR3 nucleotides are TGCAGCGTCGGGACTAGCGGGACTAACAATGAGCAGTTCTTC.

This clonotype has just a few counts. CDR3 DNA: TGTGCCAGCAGTGTCAATCAGCCCCAGCATTTT. Amino acid sequence: CASSVNQPQHF. This sequence joins TRBV28 and TRBJ1-5; no clear D gene. The CDR3 loop spans 11 amino acids. From germline, CDR1 is MDHEN and CDR2 SYDVKM. The V gene lost 5 bases and the J gene lost 3 bases, with 2 bases spanning the gap.

A single count supports this clonotype. The rearrangement joins TRBV6-4 to TRBJ2-4; TRBD2 is a possible D gene (5 bases). This CDR3 is 14 amino acids long. V gave up 4 bases and J gave up 9 bases, with 16 bases separating them. Germline CDR1 MRHNA, CDR2 SNTAGT. CDR3 DNA sequence: TGTGCCAGCAGTGCGATCGACGGGGTGGGCATTCAGTACTTC. This gives the protein CASSAIDGVGIQYF.

The rearrangement uses TRBV29-1 and TRBJ1-1, with D tentatively TRBD1 (6 bases). Looked up from germline, CDR1 is SQVTM and CDR2 is ANQGSEA. The V and J ends lost 4 bases and 1 base respectively, with 7 bases between them. There are 12 residues in the CDR3. The CDR3 nucleotides read TGCAGCGTTGTACAGGGGAACACTGAAGCTTTCTTT. It specifies CSVVQGNTEAFF.

This chain links TRBV14 with TRBJ2-1; D is perhaps TRBD1 (5 bases). This CDR3 contains 16 residues. V was cut by 1 base and J by 4 bases, with 14 bases left in between. Germline CDR1 and CDR2: SGHDN and FVKESK. The CDR3 spells CASSQGGRGKYNEQFF. The CDR3 region has the DNA TGTGCCAGCAGCCAAGGAGGAAGGGGAAAGTACAATGAGCAGTTCTTC.

This clonotype was observed once. The gene calls are TRBV6-2 or TRBV6-3 and TRBJ2-7, with D perhaps TRBD2 (5 bases). From germline, CDR1 is MNHEY and CDR2 SVGEGT. CDR3 length equals 14 residues. V lost 6 bases and J lost 4, with 16 bases in between. The CDR3 DNA reads as TGTGCCAGCAGGCCCCGAGGGTTAGAGTACGAGCAGTACTTC. Translating it yields CASRPRGLEYEQYF.

V gene TRBV9 combines with J gene TRBJ1-1, with D maybe TRBD1 (5 bases). The length of the CDR3 is 14 residues. The V gene's germline CDR1 is SGDLS and CDR2 YYNGEE. Trimming pared 0 bases from V and 7 bases from J, leaving 13 bases between. Written as DNA, the CDR3 is TGTGCCAGCAGCGTAGCCCAGGGCGATTATGAAGCTTTCTTT. Its translation is CASSVAQGDYEAFF.

The J gene is TRBJ2-1, the V gene TRBV6-2 or TRBV6-3; D not resolved. Germline CDR1 and CDR2: MNHEY and SVGEGT. Trimming cost V 6 bases and J 4 bases, with 13 bases left between them. This CDR3 contains 14 residues. The CDR3 DNA follows: TGTGCCAGCAGCCCTTATCGCGATTACAATGAGCAGTTCTTC. Translating gives CASSPYRDYNEQFF.

The chain is built from TRBV2 and TRBJ2-1, with D possibly matching TRBD2 (6 bases). There are 14 residues in the CDR3. V dropped 6 bases and J dropped 6 bases, with 15 bases sitting between them. The germline gives CDR1 SNHLY, CDR2 FYNNEI. The CDR3: CASRRDVSPNEQFF. Written as DNA, the CDR3 is TGTGCCAGCAGGCGGGACGTGAGTCCCAATGAGCAGTTCTTC.

V gene TRBV14 combines with J gene TRBJ2-7; TRBD1 might be the D (6 bases). This CDR3 has 15 amino acids. Germline CDR1 reads SGHDN; CDR2 reads FVKESK. Between the trimmed V and J ends, which lost 0 bases and 9 bases, there was a span of 18 bases. In DNA form, the CDR3 reads TGTGCCAGCAGCCAAGAGGTCAGGGGCCCCCTACGGCAGTACTTC. It is translated as CASSQEVRGPLRQYF.

This chain connects TRBV4-1 to TRBJ1-2, with D unresolved. Per the germline V gene, CDR1 is MGHRA and CDR2 is YSYEKL. The CDR3 has 15 amino acids. V shed 1 base and J shed 6 bases, with 15 bases lying between them. The CDR3 nucleotides read TGCGCCAGCAGCCAAGTATGGACGCTGAGGGATGGCTACACCTTC. This codes for CASSQVWTLRDGYTF.

A note on this clonotype: An end of the junction does not agree with germline; a read error may underlie this. This chain uses TRBV27 with TRBJ2-1; D is ambiguous. In germline, CDR1 is MNHEY, CDR2 SMNVEV (reference sequence). This CDR3 contains 8 residues. The CDR3 sequence: CASSPPGF. The CDR3 coding sequence is TGTGCCAGCAGCCCGCCGGGCTTC.

The rearrangement uses TRBV3-1 and TRBJ1-5, with 8 bases identical to TRBD1. V was clipped by 4 bases and J by 5 bases; unmatched bases: 4. This CDR3 spans 14 amino acids. Per the germline V gene, CDR1 is LGHDT and CDR2 is YNNKEL (reference sequence). CDR3 amino acids: CASSRQGQDQPQHF. In DNA form, the CDR3 reads TGTGCCAGCAGCCGACAGGGGCAGGATCAGCCCCAGCATTTT.

The rearrangement joins TRBV4-3 to TRBJ1-6, with D tentatively TRBD1 (5 bases). Germline V gene data show CDR1 as LGHNA and CDR2 as YSLEER. This CDR3 contains 14 residues. The V gene lost 0 bases and the J gene lost 8 bases, with 8 bases spanning the gap. Here the CDR3 DNA reads TGCGCCAGCAGCCAAGATGGCAGGGATTCACCCCTCCACTTT. Translating gives CASSQDGRDSPLHF.

V and J are TRBV20-1 and TRBJ2-3; D gene unclear. CDR3 length equals 12 residues. The V end lost 0 bases, the J end lost 4 bases, and 5 bases lay between the germline ends. The germline V gene encodes CDR1 DFQATT and CDR2 SNEGSKA (reference sequence). CDR3 amino acids: CSARDYSDTQYF. The CDR3 region has the DNA TGCAGTGCTAGAGACTATTCAGATACGCAGTATTTT.

The CDR3 coding sequence is TGTGCCTGGAGCCTCAACGGGGAGACCCAGTACTTC. Protein product: CAWSLNGETQYF. The chain couples TRBV30 to TRBJ2-5; D is unclear. CDR3 size: 12 residues. CDR1 is GTSNPN, CDR2 SVGIG, per germline (reference sequence). Trimming stripped 3 bases from V and 5 bases from J, with 10 bases between.

The table lists this clonotype with a count of one. The chain is built from TRBV24-1 and TRBJ2-2; possibly TRBD1 or TRBD2 for D (5 bases each). The germline V gene has CDR1 KGHDR and CDR2 SFDVKD. The CDR3 extends over 13 amino acids. V dropped 8 bases and J dropped 5 bases, with 11 bases sitting between them. The CDR3 DNA reads TGTGCCACCACAGGGACCGCGACCGGGGAGCTGTTTTTT. This codes for CATTGTATGELFF.

This clonotype has a single count. The chain combines TRBV30 with TRBJ2-2; TRBD1 matches at 9 bases. J was trimmed by 6 bases and V by 3 bases; bases with no gene match: 5. CDR3 length: 14 amino acids. CDR1 is GTSNPN and CDR2 is SVGIG in the germline V gene (reference sequence). The CDR3 region has the DNA TGTGCCTGGAGGCAGACAGGGGGGGCCGGGGAGCTGTTTTTT. Translating gives CAWRQTGGAGELFF.

The DNA of the CDR3 is TGCGCCAGCAGCTTGAGGGGACTAGACACAGATACGCAGTATTTT. Protein product: CASSLRGLDTDTQYF. This sequence joins TRBV5-1 and TRBJ2-3; 8 bases map to TRBD2. The CDR3 length is 15 residues. V was clipped by 1 base and J by 2 bases; unmatched bases: 3. Germline CDR1 reads SGHRS; CDR2 reads YFSETQ.